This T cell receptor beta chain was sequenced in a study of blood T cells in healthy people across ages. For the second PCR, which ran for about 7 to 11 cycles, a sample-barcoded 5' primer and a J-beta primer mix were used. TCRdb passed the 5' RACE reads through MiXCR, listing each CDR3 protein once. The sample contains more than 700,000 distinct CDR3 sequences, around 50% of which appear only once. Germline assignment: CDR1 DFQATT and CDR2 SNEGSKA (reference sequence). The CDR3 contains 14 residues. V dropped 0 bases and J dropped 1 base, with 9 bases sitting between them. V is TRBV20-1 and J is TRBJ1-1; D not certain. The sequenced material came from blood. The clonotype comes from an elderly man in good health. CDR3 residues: CSARDPSGNTEAFF. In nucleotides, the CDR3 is TGCAGTGCTAGAGATCCCTCGGGGAACACTGAAGCTTTCTTT.